This TCR beta chain was found in a study of Tregs in tolerant kidney transplant recipients. Sequenced by immunoSEQ multiplex PCR; TCRdb stores in-frame clones only, minus some. The top ten hold 1.6% of the sample, which has roughly 80,000 clones, roughly nine tenths seen once. Concerning this clone itself: Its antigen is not identified.

The study, taken as a whole, reports: Antigen-driven expansion was suggested because donor-specific Tregs expanded more than all Tregs in tolerant patients. This study did not directly address biological reproducibility.

This CDR3 region has 13 residues. V was shortened by 0 bases and J by 4 bases, with 7 bases between the two germline ends. The germline CDR1 and CDR2 sequences are SGHDT and YYEEEE. Mixed chimerism was transient after nonmyeloablative marrow transplants from related graft donors. The chain is built from TRBV5-6 and TRBJ1-2; no clear D gene. Sequences were derived from CD4+ T cells from blood (PBMCs), sampled 24 months after the transplant. This TCR derives from a human patient who received a combined kidney and bone marrow transplant. Some T cells here may be from the graft donor. CDR3 in DNA: TGTGCCAGCAGCTTGGTGTCAGTCTATGGCTACACCTTC. This codes for CASSLVSVYGYTF.